This paragraph covers one T cell receptor beta chain sequence. The antigen remains undetermined. Generated by immunoSEQ multiplex PCR, the TCRdb table keeps only in-frame clones and is missing some. The sample carries about 460,000 clones, roughly nine tenths recorded once. Treatment given: 15 to 20 received Ad26.COV2.S at low or high dose, single or two shots; 5 received placebo; per-sample allocation not given. The samples were gathered on day 63 after the first injection of vaccine or placebo. The individual, an adult aged 18-55 years, was a donor in Boston. Immunization relied on an Ad26 vector, which expressed Wuhan-strain SARS-CoV-2 spike. This CDR3 is 11 amino acids long. Germline lookup yields CDR1 DFQATT and CDR2 SNEGSKA (reference sequence). The data stem from a study of Ad26.COV2.S vaccination and SARS-CoV-2 variants. Study in general: Ad26.COV2.S shots went into the muscle once or twice, 56 days apart. General study findings and limits: Whether participants received vaccine or placebo, their non-spike TCR breadth was similar.

Sample: peripheral blood, taken in a trial of Ad26.COV2.S vaccine versus placebo. The chain links TRBV20-1 to TRBJ1-1; D is unclear. This sequence was found in a person aged 18-65 years who received the Ad26.COV2.S COVID-19 vaccine or a placebo. The CDR3 DNA reads as TGCAGGGGGTGGACGAACACTGAAGCTTTCTTT. It encodes CRGWTNTEAFF.